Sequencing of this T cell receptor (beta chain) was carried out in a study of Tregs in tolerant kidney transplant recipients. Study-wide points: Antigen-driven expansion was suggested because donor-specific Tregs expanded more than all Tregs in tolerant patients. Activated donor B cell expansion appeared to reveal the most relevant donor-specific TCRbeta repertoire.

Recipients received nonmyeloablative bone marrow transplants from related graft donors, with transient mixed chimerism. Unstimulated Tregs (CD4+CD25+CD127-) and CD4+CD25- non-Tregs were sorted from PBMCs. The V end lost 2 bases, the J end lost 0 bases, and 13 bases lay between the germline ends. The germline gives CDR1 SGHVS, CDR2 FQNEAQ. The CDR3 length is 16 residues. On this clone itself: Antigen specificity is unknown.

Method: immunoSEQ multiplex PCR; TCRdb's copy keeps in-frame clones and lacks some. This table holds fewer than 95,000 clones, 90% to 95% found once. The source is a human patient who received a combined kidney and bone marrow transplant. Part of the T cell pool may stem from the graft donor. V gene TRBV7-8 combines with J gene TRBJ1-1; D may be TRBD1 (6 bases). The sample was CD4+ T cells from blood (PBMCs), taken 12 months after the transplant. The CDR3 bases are TGTGCCAGCAGCTTATCAATCCGACAGGTGAACACTGAAGCTTTCTTT. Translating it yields CASSLSIRQVNTEAFF.